This T cell receptor (beta chain) was recorded in a study of T cells in Graves' hyperthyroidism and ophthalmopathy (dated by TCRdb to the late 2010s). Regarding the study in general: Peripheral blood samples were taken at initial diagnosis, before any treatment was given. The approximately 90 discovery patients were divided at random into training and test sets in a 7:3 ratio. Thyroid tissue and blood T-cell repertoires from more than five Graves' hyperthyroidism patients were also compared in the study. After blood sampling, hyperthyroidism patients were treated with methimazole at a starting dose of 30 mg daily, and ophthalmopathy patients were treated with high-dose intravenous methylprednisolone. Prospective prediction of ophthalmopathy was tested in an independent validation cohort of fewer than 20 hyperthyroidism patients and some 17 patients who later progressed to ophthalmopathy. To identify distinguishing TCR V-J signatures, a discovery cohort of about 100 patients was used, comprising 43 with Graves' ophthalmopathy and approximately 57 with stable Graves' hyperthyroidism. The paper reports TCR Vbeta CDR3 sequencing of approximately 130 peripheral blood samples: around 45 ophthalmopathy, about 75 hyperthyroidism and 17 progressor patients. General study outcomes and caveats: During validation, the model predicted progression to ophthalmopathy a median of roughly 7.1 months ahead of onset, with around 71% sensitivity and under 85% specificity. Sample size was not statistically predetermined, and blinding of investigators to group allocation was not performed. A model built on a 13 V-J signature distinguished ophthalmopathy from stable hyperthyroidism, reaching roughly 88% sensitivity and 81% to 83% specificity in cross-validation and 80%/75% in testing. Most expanded thyroid clonotypes (frequency above 0.001) were also detected in blood, suggesting blood repertoires may reflect thyroid immune responses.

The germline V gene supplies CDR1 SQVTM and CDR2 ANQGSEA. The CDR3 goes from the cysteine to the phenylalanine over 15 residues. Kept here is only the CDR3 DNA, which spans 45 bases and is read in frame from base 1. Relative to germline, V is 1 base shorter and J is 0 bases shorter, with 10 bases between their ends. A remark on this clonotype: Its target antigen remains unknown. Within one base of it there is no much larger clone, and no base qualities were kept.

The hyperthyroidism patients were between 18 and 65 years old and newly diagnosed, with a disease duration of less than 2 months. Patients with uncontrolled infections, other autoimmune diseases, pregnancy or lactation were excluded. Diagnoses were established on the basis of clinical symptoms, serum thyroxine and TRAb, thyroid ultrasound, and orbital computed tomography. Blood from progressor patients was drawn when they were first diagnosed with hyperthyroidism, before any ophthalmopathy symptoms appeared. Ficoll-Paque density gradient centrifugation was used to isolate PBMCs from around 9.1 ml of fresh peripheral blood. Progressor patients were initially diagnosed with Graves' hyperthyroidism and developed ophthalmopathy during follow-up. Trizol reagent was used to extract total RNA, and RNA quality was then checked on an Agilent 2100 Bioanalyzer. The TCR beta CDR3 regions were amplified from the RNA transcripts. The first round of RT-PCR for the TCR CDR3 was performed with the HTBI primer set and the Qiagen OneStep RT-PCR kit. A second multiplex PCR round built the libraries, followed by size selection and purification. Paired-end sequencing of the libraries was performed with 100 bp reads on an Illumina HiSeq2000. In the source study's methods: Raw data were processed with SOAPnuke, discarding reads with adapters, uncalled bases, mean Phred below 15, or no exact constant-primer or identifier match. High-quality paired reads were merged with COPE v1.2.5, and unique nucleotide sequences were defined as clonotypes. Clonotypes were aligned to IMGT TRBV, TRBD and TRBJ reference segments using MiTCR v1.1. Analysis was restricted to V-J combinations with a frequency above 0.0001, which covered roughly 99% of repertoires. The TCS score was defined as F50 (clonal expansion) divided by E x V (chaos), with BLOSUM62-based TCRdist calculated between CDR3 peptides within each V-J. Welch's t-statistics and random forest reduced fewer than 600 V-J features to roughly 13, which were used in a naive Bayes classifier (R e1071). TCRdb redid the processing of the public reads, applying fastp at Q25 and MiXCR, and retained in-frame beta chains. Rows with a matching CDR3 protein are joined into one entry that keeps the most common DNA and genes. The V and J calls were not made by the authors but by TCRdb's processing. The sample data list around 300,000 distinct CDR3 sequences, and 10% to 15% of these were observed just once. 6% to 8% of the sample comes from the top ten.

This TCR was recovered from a woman younger than 45 with Graves' hyperthyroidism that later progressed to Graves' ophthalmopathy. The chain is encoded by TRBV29-1 joined to TRBJ2-1; confidence is insufficient to name the D gene. The sample taken for sequencing was blood. DNA sequence: TGCAGCGTTGAAGTTCCGGAGAGCTCCTACAATGAGCAGTTCTTC. This yields the protein CSVEVPESSYNEQFF.